This T cell receptor (beta chain) is from a study of control samples from healthy donors and cancer patients (TCRdb year 2020). In the case of this clone: What antigen it recognizes has not been identified. No base-level quality is on record; no much larger clone is a single base apart.

Library construction relied on the immunoSEQ multiplex PCR assay. TCRdb took over this immuneACCESS table, retaining in-frame rearrangements with V and J assigned. Such tables are incomplete; in checked studies, under half of the missing clones stem from an unresolved V gene, and the remainder is unexplained. Within this sample are about 180,000 clones, with more than 85% of them counted one time only. Jointly, the top ten make up around 2% of the sample. Including the terminal cysteine and phenylalanine, the CDR3 comprises 15 residues. CDR3 DNA only is kept here, 45 bases in frame from base 1. Ends trimmed: V by 4 bases, J by 7 bases; bases unmatched to a gene: 7. The germline V gene specifies MGHRA as CDR1 and YSYEKL as CDR2.

This TCR came from a middle-aged woman in good health. The V gene is TRBV4-1 and the J gene is TRBJ1-4, and TRBD1 matches 9 of the central bases. Sequenced sample: blood. The base sequence is TGCGCCAGCAGCCTCCAAGGGACAGGGACTGAAAAACTGTTTTTT. This translates into CASSLQGTGTEKLFF.